What follows are 20 T cell receptor beta chains derived from one specimen sequenced in a study of blood T cell repertoires in COVID-19. The repertoire was sequenced with immunoSEQ multiplex PCR; TCRdb's copy has only in-frame clones and lacks some. The sample includes about 60,000 clones, roughly 86% of them seen just once. Sequenced input: peripheral blood. The receptors shown here come from a woman aged 80 or older with acute or convalescent COVID-19.

The chain employs TRBV27 and TRBJ2-7, with 7 bases identical to TRBD1. Germline CDR1 is MNHEY and CDR2 is SMNVEV (reference sequence). After removal of 3 bases from V and 3 bases from J, the junction contained 8 bases not matched to a gene. The CDR3 loop spans 15 amino acids. CDR3 nucleotide sequence: TGTGCCAGCAGTTTCAGGGGGATCAGGGTCTACGAGCAGTACTTC. Its protein is CASSFRGIRVYEQYF.

V gene TRBV6-2 or TRBV6-3 combines with J gene TRBJ1-2; TRBD1 matches at 7 bases. Per the germline V gene, CDR1 is MNHEY and CDR2 is SVGEGT. This CDR3 has 13 residues. V was clipped by 5 bases and J by 7 bases; unmatched bases: 7. CDR3 residues: CASSLGGESGYTF. CDR3 sequence (DNA): TGTGCCAGCAGTCTAGGGGGCGAGAGTGGCTACACCTTC.

The chain has TRBV9 and TRBJ2-1; TRBD1 matches at 9 bases. Per the germline V gene, CDR1 is SGDLS and CDR2 is YYNGEE. The CDR3 sequence is 16 residues long. The V segment lost 0 bases and the J segment 3 bases; nucleotides outside the gene matches: 4. CDR3 in amino acids: CASSVVGQGSYNEQFF. The CDR3 DNA is TGTGCCAGCAGCGTAGTGGGACAGGGAAGCTACAATGAGCAGTTCTTC.

In its sample, this clone was seen once. The chain recombines TRBV5-1 with TRBJ1-1, with D perhaps TRBD1 (6 bases). This CDR3 region has 16 residues. V lost 3 bases and J 3 bases, leaving 18 bases between the germline ends. The germline V gene encodes CDR1 SGHRS and CDR2 YFSETQ. The CDR3 loop reads CASSSQGGAGDTEAFF. Here the CDR3 DNA reads TGCGCCAGCAGCTCGCAAGGGGGGGCAGGGGACACTGAAGCTTTCTTT. Combining the CDR3 with reference TRBV5-1 and TRBJ1-1 gives the whole variable domain KAGVTQTPRYLIKTRGQQVTLSCSPISGHRSVSWYQQTPGQGLQFLFEYFSETQRNKGNFPGRFSGRQFSNSRSEMNVSTLELGDSALYLCASSSQGGAGDTEAFFGQGTRLTVV.

The chain employs TRBV7-7 and TRBJ2-2; no firm D call. In germline, CDR1 is SSHAT, CDR2 FNYEAQ (reference sequence). V dropped 3 bases and J dropped 2 bases, with 10 bases sitting between them. This CDR3 is built from 15 residues. The DNA for the CDR3 is TGTGCCAGCAGCTTTTCCCCTTTCAACACCGGGGAGCTGTTTTTT. Its translation: CASSFSPFNTGELFF. Full variable domain (outside the CDR3, taken from reference TRBV7-7 and TRBJ2-2): GAGVSQSPRYKVTKRGQDVTLRCDPISSHATLYWYQQALGQGPEFLTYFNYEAQPDKSGLPSDRFSAERPEGSISTLTIQRTEQRDSAMYRCASSFSPFNTGELFFGEGSRLTVL.

The chain couples TRBV19 to TRBJ1-4, with a tentative D call TRBD1 (6 bases). The CDR3 extends over 15 amino acids. CDR1 is LNHDA, CDR2 SQIVND, per germline (reference sequence). V shed 3 bases and J shed 3 bases, with 11 bases lying between them. CDR3 protein: CASSMVTGPNEKLFF. The CDR3 region has the DNA TGTGCCAGTAGTATGGTGACAGGACCTAATGAAAAACTGTTTTTT.

The rearrangement links TRBV3-1 (or the pseudogene TRBV3-2) to TRBJ2-3; the D gene is possibly TRBD2 (5 bases). This CDR3 is built from 16 residues. The germline V gene encodes CDR1 LGHDT and CDR2 YNNKEL (reference sequence). The V gene lost 4 bases and the J gene lost 0 bases, with 14 bases spanning the gap. CDR3 residues: CASSPLDYTSTDTQYF. CDR3 DNA: TGTGCCAGCAGCCCCCTCGACTACACTAGCACAGATACGCAGTATTTT.

This rearrangement joins TRBV12-3 or TRBV12-4 to TRBJ2-3; tentative D call: TRBD2 (6 bases). Deletions cut 3 bases from V and 10 bases from J, with 8 bases between. The CDR3 extends over 11 amino acids. CDR3 protein: CASSFRDSQYF. The CDR3 DNA is TGTGCCAGCAGTTTCAGGGACTCGCAGTATTTT.

The genes are TRBV19 and TRBJ2-3; 11 nucleotides match TRBD2. This CDR3 spans 15 amino acids. Trimming took 5 bases from V and 4 from J; bases not matched to a gene: 5. The germline CDR1 and CDR2 sequences are LNHDA and SQIVND (reference sequence). The CDR3 sequence: CASSGTSGVADTQYF. The CDR3 nucleotides read TGTGCCAGTAGTGGGACTAGCGGTGTTGCAGATACGCAGTATTTT.

The J gene is TRBJ2-1, the V gene TRBV19; D is perhaps TRBD1 (5 bases). Per the germline V gene, CDR1 is LNHDA and CDR2 is SQIVND (reference sequence). V was shortened by 11 bases and J by 4 bases, with 18 bases between the two germline ends. The CDR3 runs 14 residues. The CDR3 bases are TGTGCCTCGCACACAGGAAAACGTTACAATGAGCAGTTCTTC. This codes for CASHTGKRYNEQFF.

V and J are TRBV18 and TRBJ1-3; D not resolved. The CDR3 has 17 residues. The V end was cut by 3 bases, the J end by 0 bases, with 15 bases between. Germline-derived CDR1 and CDR2 are KGHSH and LQKENI. The CDR3 nucleotides read TGTGCCAGCTCACCCGGTCAGCGGACGGGCTCTGGAAACACCATATATTTT. It specifies CASSPGQRTGSGNTIYF.

V gene TRBV25-1 combines with J gene TRBJ2-1; 8 nucleotides match TRBD2. The CDR3 extends over 15 amino acids. V was clipped by 3 bases and J by 7 bases; unmatched bases: 8. CDR1 is MGHDK, CDR2 SYGVNS, per germline. CDR3 sequence: CASSDPAGARNEQFF. The CDR3 bases are TGTGCCAGCAGTGACCCAGCGGGAGCTCGAAATGAGCAGTTCTTC.

Only a few counts were recorded for this clone. The chain is built from TRBV3-1 (or the pseudogene TRBV3-2) and TRBJ1-3; TRBD1 aligns across 8 bases. This CDR3 contains 15 residues. Germline-derived CDR1 and CDR2 are LGHDT and YNNKEL (reference sequence). Trimming removed 4 bases from V and 0 bases from J; junction bases left unmatched: 2. The CDR3 loop is CASSRDRSSGNTIYF. For the CDR3, the DNA is TGTGCCAGCAGCCGGGACAGGAGCTCTGGAAACACCATATATTTT.

The rearrangement joins TRBV2 to TRBJ1-4; 12 bases match TRBD1. This CDR3 is built from 15 residues. The germline CDR1 and CDR2 sequences are SNHLY and FYNNEI. The J segment lost 8 bases and the V segment lost 8 bases, leaving 9 bases of the junction unmatched. The CDR3 nucleotides read TGTGCCAGCTCCCGGGACAGGGGGCTAAGAGAAAAACTGTTTTTT. As protein: CASSRDRGLREKLFF.

The rearrangement uses TRBV6-5 and TRBJ1-1, with 10 bases lining up with TRBD1. J gave up 6 bases and V 5 bases, and 6 bases lay outside the gene matches. There are 14 residues in the CDR3. Per germline, CDR1 MNHEY and CDR2 SVGAGI. This CDR3 reads CASSPTGQGAEAFF. CDR3 nucleotide sequence: TGTGCCAGCAGTCCCACCGGACAGGGGGCTGAAGCTTTCTTT.

The rearrangement links TRBV3-1 (or the pseudogene TRBV3-2) to TRBJ2-7, with 9 bases matching TRBD1. The CDR3 is 13 residues long. Losses at the gene ends were 8 bases for V and 3 bases for J; bases not matched to a gene: 5. The germline V gene encodes CDR1 LGHDT and CDR2 YNNKEL (reference sequence). The CDR3 here is CASGTGNFYEQYF. The CDR3 coding sequence is TGTGCCAGCGGGACAGGGAATTTCTACGAGCAGTACTTC.

The rearrangement joins TRBV5-1 to TRBJ2-6; TRBD1 might be the D (6 bases). V lost 4 bases to trimming and J lost 4 bases, with 18 bases between them. CDR1 SGHRS and CDR2 YFSETQ come from the germline V gene. CDR3 length: 17 residues. The CDR3 bases are TGCGCCAGCAGCAAATTTACACCAGGGGTAGGGGCCAACGTCCTGACTTTC. As protein: CASSKFTPGVGANVLTF.

V gene TRBV19 combines with J gene TRBJ2-6, with 8 bases aligning to TRBD1. This CDR3 is 16 amino acids long. Trimming at V came to 10 bases and at J to 0 bases, leaving 8 bases not matched to a gene. The germline V gene has CDR1 LNHDA and CDR2 SQIVND (reference sequence). DNA of the CDR3: TGTGCCATAACGCGGACAGGGAGCTCTGGGGCCAACGTCCTGACTTTC. Protein product: CAITRTGSSGANVLTF.

J is TRBJ1-1 and V is TRBV6-5; TRBD1 might be the D (5 bases). The CDR3 spans 15 residues. Trimming pared 4 bases from V and 0 bases from J, leaving 12 bases between. CDR1 is MNHEY, CDR2 SVGAGI, per germline. CDR3 bases: TGTGCCAGCAGTTTGAGGGACTCATTGAACACTGAAGCTTTCTTT. Its translation: CASSLRDSLNTEAFF.

This clone has just one count. The chain employs TRBV6-5 and TRBJ1-2; possible D gene TRBD1, 6 bases. The CDR3 runs 13 residues. With 7 bases removed from V and 6 bases from J, the gap between germline ends came to 15 bases. Germline lookup yields CDR1 MNHEY and CDR2 SVGAGI. The CDR3 DNA sequence: TGTGCCAGCACCTTACTGGACAGAAATGGCTACACCTTC. Protein: CASTLLDRNGYTF.